The TCR beta chain under discussion was sequenced for a study of blood T cell repertoires in COVID-19. Per germline, CDR1 MDHEN and CDR2 SYDVKM. The length of the CDR3 is 15 residues. V was cut by 3 bases and J by 3 bases, with 13 bases left in between. Per the original data handling: Amplification with reference gene primers provided the estimates of nucleated cell counts. TCRdb's table, derived via immunoSEQ multiplex PCR, lists solely in-frame clones and lacks some. For V, J and clone size, that table is used; D and trimming come from the DNA. Among roughly 180,000 clones listed, 80% to 90% were seen once. This clone occurred a few times.

The genes are TRBV28 and TRBJ2-3; tentatively, D is TRBD2 (6 bases). The specimen was PBMCs or T cells enriched from blood (not recorded which). This receptor was obtained from a man aged 40-50 years who had recovered from COVID-19. CDR3 in DNA: TGTGCCAGCAGTTTCGCGGGACCCAAGACAGATACGCAGTATTTT. This codes for CASSFAGPKTDTQYF.